Following are 4 T cell receptor beta chains from one sample sequenced in a study of blood T cell repertoires in COVID-19. Assay used: immunoSEQ multiplex PCR; TCRdb lists only in-frame clones, some missing. The sample has 380,000 or so clones, more than 70% seen once; the top ten hold roughly 1.2%. The sequenced sample was peripheral blood. Every receptor here comes from a middle-aged man with acute or convalescent COVID-19.

The J gene is TRBJ1-1, the V gene TRBV28; possibly TRBD1 for D (6 bases). With 11 bases removed from V and 1 base from J, the gap between germline ends came to 14 bases. The germline CDR1 and CDR2 sequences are MDHEN and SYDVKM. There are 13 residues in the CDR3. The CDR3 bases are TGTGCCGGAGCGACAGGAGCGAACACTGAAGCTTTCTTT. This sequence encodes CAGATGANTEAFF.

The chain is built from TRBV18 and TRBJ1-5, with D possibly being TRBD1 (6 bases). Trimming took off 4 bases at V and 0 bases at J, with 10 bases between the two ends. This CDR3 is built from 15 residues. Germline CDR1 is KGHSH and CDR2 is LQKENI. CDR3 loop: CASSLQGYSNQPQHF. In nucleotides, the CDR3 is TGTGCCAGCTCACTCCAGGGGTATAGCAATCAGCCCCAGCATTTT.

The chain uses TRBV28 and TRBJ1-5, with D unclear. The CDR3 length is 13 residues. Germline V gene sequence: CDR1 MDHEN, CDR2 SYDVKM. V shed 2 bases and J shed 7 bases, with 9 bases lying between them. The CDR3 sequence: CASSLGPRQPQHF. The CDR3 region has the DNA TGTGCCAGCAGTTTAGGTCCGCGACAGCCCCAGCATTTT.

This chain connects TRBV28 to TRBJ2-7; 8 bases agree with TRBD2. Unmatched junction bases numbered 6, after V lost 1 base and J lost 4 bases. CDR1 and CDR2 (germline): MDHEN, SYDVKM. This CDR3 has 15 amino acids. CDR3 amino acids: CASSLLGGRRYEQYF. In DNA form, the CDR3 reads TGTGCCAGCAGTTTATTGGGCGGGAGGAGGTACGAGCAGTACTTC.